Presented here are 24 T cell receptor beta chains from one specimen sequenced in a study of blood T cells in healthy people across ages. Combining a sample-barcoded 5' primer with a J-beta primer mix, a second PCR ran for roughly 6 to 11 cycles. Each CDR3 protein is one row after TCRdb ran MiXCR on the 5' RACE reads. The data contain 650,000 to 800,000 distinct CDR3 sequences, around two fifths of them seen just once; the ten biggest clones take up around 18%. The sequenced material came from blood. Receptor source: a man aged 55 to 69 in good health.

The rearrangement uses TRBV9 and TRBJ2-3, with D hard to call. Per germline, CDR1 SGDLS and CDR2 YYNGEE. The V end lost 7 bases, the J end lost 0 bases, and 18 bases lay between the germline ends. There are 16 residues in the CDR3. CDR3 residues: CASSKEATTSTDTQYF. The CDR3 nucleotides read TGTGCCAGCTCAAAAGAAGCGACAACTAGCACAGATACGCAGTATTTT.

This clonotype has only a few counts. In DNA, the CDR3 is TGCGCCAGCAAGGAGACGGGCTCCTACGAGCAGTACTTC. This gives the protein CASKETGSYEQYF. The V call is TRBV5-1, the J call TRBJ2-7; D not certain. The germline gives CDR1 SGHRS, CDR2 YFSETQ. The CDR3 covers 13 residues. The V end lost 6 bases, the J end lost 0 bases, and 10 bases lay between the germline ends.

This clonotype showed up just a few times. In DNA, the CDR3 is TGTGCCAGCTCACCAAGGACAGGGGGCAACGAGCAGTACTTC. Translating it yields CASSPRTGGNEQYF. The chain joins TRBV18 to TRBJ2-7; 11 bases fit TRBD1. Unmatched junction bases numbered 2, after V lost 2 bases and J lost 5 bases. This CDR3 has 14 amino acids. The germline V gene encodes CDR1 KGHSH and CDR2 LQKENI.

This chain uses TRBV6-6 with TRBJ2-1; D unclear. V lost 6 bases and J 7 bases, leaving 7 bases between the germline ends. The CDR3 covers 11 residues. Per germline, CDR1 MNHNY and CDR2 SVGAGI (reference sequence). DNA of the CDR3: TGTGCCAGCAGGGCGACTAATGAGCAGTTCTTC. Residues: CASRATNEQFF.

The CDR3 DNA is TGTGCCTGCGGGGGAGGCACCGGGGAGCTGTTTTTT. It is translated as CACGGGTGELFF. V gene TRBV19 combines with J gene TRBJ2-2; 7 bases agree with TRBD2. V lost 11 bases and J lost 4; bases outside the gene matches: 4. Germline V gene sequence: CDR1 LNHDA, CDR2 SQIVND (reference sequence). The CDR3 is 12 residues long.

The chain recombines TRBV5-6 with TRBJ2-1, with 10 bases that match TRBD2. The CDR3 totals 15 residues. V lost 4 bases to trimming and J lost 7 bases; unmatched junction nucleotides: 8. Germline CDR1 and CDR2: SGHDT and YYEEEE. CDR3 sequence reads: CASSTTSGLANEQFF. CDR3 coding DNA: TGTGCCAGCAGCACGACCTCGGGACTAGCGAATGAGCAGTTCTTC.

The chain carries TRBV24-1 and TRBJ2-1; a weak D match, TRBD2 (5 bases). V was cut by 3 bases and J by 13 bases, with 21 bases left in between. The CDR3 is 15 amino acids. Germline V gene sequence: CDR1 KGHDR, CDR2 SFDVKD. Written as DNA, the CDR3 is TGTGCCACCAGTGATCCTTCCCCACTGGGAGAGACCCAGTTCTTC. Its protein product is CATSDPSPLGETQFF.

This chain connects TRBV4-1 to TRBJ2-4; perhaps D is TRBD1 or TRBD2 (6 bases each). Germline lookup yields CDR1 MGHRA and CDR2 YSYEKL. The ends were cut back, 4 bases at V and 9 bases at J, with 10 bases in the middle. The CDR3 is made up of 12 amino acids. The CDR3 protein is CASSPRGRIQYF. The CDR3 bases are TGCGCCAGCAGCCCCCGGGGGCGCATTCAGTACTTC.

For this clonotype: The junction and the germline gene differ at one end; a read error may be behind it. The CDR3: CRARSYEQYF. The CDR3 DNA follows: TGCAGGGCTAGGTCATACGAGCAGTACTTC. This chain joins TRBV20-1 and TRBJ2-7; D not resolved. Germline V CDR1 and CDR2: DFQATT, SNEGSKA (reference sequence). The CDR3 extends over 10 amino acids.

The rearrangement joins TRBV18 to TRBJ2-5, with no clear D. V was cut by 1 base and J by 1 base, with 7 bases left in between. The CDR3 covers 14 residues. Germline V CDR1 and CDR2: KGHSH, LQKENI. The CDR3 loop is CASSPQAIQETQYF. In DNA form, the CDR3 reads TGTGCCAGCTCACCACAGGCAATCCAAGAGACCCAGTACTTC.

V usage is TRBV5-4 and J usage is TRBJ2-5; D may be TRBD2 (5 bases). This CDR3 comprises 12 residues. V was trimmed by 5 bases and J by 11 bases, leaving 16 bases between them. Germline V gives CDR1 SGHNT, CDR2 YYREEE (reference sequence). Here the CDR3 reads CASSSETWEQYF. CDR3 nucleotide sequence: TGTGCCAGCAGTTCCGAAACTTGGGAGCAGTACTTC.

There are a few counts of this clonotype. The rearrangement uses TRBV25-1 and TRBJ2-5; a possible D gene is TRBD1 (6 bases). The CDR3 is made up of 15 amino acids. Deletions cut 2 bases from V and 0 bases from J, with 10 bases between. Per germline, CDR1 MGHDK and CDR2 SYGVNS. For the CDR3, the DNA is TGTGCCAGCAGTGAAAGGACAGTCTACCAAGAGACCCAGTACTTC. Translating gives CASSERTVYQETQYF. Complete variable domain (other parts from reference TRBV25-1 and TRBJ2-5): EADIYQTPRYLVIGTGKKITLECSQTMGHDKMYWYQQDPGMELHLIHYSYGVNSTEKGDLSSESTVSRIRTEHFPLTLESARPSHTSQYLCASSERTVYQETQYFGPGTRLLVL.

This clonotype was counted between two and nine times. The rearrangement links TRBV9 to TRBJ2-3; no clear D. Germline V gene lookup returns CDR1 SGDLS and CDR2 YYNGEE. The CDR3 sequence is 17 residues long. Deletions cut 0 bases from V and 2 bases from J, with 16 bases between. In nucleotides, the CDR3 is TGTGCCAGCAGCGTAGCCTGGTCTGCCCAGGACACAGATACGCAGTATTTT. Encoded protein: CASSVAWSAQDTDTQYF.

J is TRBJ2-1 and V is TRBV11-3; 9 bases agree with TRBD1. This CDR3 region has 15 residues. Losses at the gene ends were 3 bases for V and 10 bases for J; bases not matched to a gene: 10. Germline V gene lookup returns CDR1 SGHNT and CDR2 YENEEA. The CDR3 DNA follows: TGTGCCAGCAGCTTGGGGACAGGGTCGGACTACGAGCAGTTCTTC. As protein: CASSLGTGSDYEQFF.

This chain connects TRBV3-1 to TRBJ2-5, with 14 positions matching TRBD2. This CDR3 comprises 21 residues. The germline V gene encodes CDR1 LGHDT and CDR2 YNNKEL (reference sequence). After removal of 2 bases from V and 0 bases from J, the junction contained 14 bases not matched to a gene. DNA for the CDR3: TGTGCCAGCAGCCAAACGAAGCGGACTAGCGGGGGGCTTTGGTACCAAGAGACCCAGTACTTC. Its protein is CASSQTKRTSGGLWYQETQYF.

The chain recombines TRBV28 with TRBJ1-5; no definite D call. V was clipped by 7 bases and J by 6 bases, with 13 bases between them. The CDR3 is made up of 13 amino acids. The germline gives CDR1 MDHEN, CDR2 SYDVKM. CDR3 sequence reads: CASKPRGSQPQHF. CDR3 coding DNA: TGTGCCAGCAAACCCCGGGGTTCTCAGCCCCAGCATTTT.

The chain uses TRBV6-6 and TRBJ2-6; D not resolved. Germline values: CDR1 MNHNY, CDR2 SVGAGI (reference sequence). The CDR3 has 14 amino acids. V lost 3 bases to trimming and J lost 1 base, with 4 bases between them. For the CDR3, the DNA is TGTGCCAGCAGTTATTTATCTGGGGCCAACGTCCTGACTTTC. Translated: CASSYLSGANVLTF.

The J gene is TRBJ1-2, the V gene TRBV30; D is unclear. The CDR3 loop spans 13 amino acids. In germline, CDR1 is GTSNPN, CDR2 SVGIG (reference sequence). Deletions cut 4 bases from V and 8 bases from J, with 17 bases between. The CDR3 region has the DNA TGTGCCTGGACCATGGGGAGACAAAGCGGCTACACCTTC. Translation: CAWTMGRQSGYTF.

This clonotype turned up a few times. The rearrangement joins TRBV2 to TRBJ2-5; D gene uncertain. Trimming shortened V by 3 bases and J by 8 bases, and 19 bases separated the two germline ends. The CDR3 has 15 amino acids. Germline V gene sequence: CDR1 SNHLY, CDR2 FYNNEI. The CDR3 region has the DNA TGTGCCAGCAGTGATAGTCAGCCCCATATTGAAACCCAGTACTTC. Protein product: CASSDSQPHIETQYF.

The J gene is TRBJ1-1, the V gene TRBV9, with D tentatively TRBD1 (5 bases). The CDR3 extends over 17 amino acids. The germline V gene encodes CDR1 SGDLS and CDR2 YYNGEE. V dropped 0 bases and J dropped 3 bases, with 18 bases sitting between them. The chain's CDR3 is CASSVGPQGKRYTEAFF. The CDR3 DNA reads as TGTGCCAGCAGCGTAGGTCCCCAGGGAAAGCGGTACACTGAAGCTTTCTTT.

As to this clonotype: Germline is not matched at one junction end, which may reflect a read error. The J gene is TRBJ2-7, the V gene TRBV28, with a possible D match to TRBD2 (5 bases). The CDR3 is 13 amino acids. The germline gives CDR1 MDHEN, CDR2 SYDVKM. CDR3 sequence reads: CASSYEGAYGQYF. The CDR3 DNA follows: TGTGCCAGCAGTTATGAGGGTGCGTACGGGCAGTACTTC.

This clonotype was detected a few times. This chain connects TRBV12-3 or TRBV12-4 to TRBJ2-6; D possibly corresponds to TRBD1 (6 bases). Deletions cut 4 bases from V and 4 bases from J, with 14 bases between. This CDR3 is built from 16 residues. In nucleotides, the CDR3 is TGTGCCAGCAGTTCCCGCTCAGGGGTAGGGGCCAACGTCCTGACTTTC. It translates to CASSSRSGVGANVLTF.

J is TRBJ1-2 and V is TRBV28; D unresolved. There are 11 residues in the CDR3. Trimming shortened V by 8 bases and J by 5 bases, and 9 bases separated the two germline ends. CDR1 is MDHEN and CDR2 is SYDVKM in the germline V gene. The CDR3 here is CASASEYGYTF. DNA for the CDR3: TGTGCCAGCGCCAGCGAGTATGGCTACACCTTC.

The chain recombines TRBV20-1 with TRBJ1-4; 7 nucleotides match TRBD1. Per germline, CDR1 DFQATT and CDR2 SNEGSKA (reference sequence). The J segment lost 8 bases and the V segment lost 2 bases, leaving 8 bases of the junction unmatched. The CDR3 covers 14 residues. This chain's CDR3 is CSARKDRRSEKLFF. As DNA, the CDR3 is TGCAGTGCTAGAAAGGACAGGCGCTCCGAAAAACTGTTTTTT.